Below, 26 T cell receptor beta chains from the same sample are listed, as sequenced in a study of blood T cell repertoires in COVID-19. Assay: immunoSEQ multiplex PCR; the TCRdb copy retains only in-frame clones and omits some. The profile covers about 48,000 clones, with more than 75% appearing a single time and approximately 5.6% taken by the ten largest. The sequenced material came from peripheral blood. The receptors derive from a woman aged 55-69 years with acute or convalescent COVID-19.

Here the CDR3 DNA reads TGTGCCTGGAGTCCACCGTGGACTAGCACAGATACGCAGTATTTT. The encoded protein is CAWSPPWTSTDTQYF. The chain carries TRBV30 and TRBJ2-3; maybe TRBD2 (5 bases). CDR1 is GTSNPN and CDR2 is SVGIG in the germline V gene (reference sequence). The CDR3 loop spans 15 amino acids. Trimming took off 2 bases at V and 0 bases at J, with 12 bases between the two ends.

The gene calls are TRBV4-2 and TRBJ2-2; 7 nucleotides match TRBD2. CDR1 is LGHNA, CDR2 YNFKEQ, per germline. Trimming at V came to 6 bases and at J to 0 bases, leaving 13 bases not matched to a gene. CDR3 length: 18 amino acids. CDR3 residues: CASSGIMAGDPNTGELFF. CDR3 bases: TGTGCCAGCAGTGGCATCATGGCGGGAGACCCGAACACCGGGGAGCTGTTTTTT.

The rearrangement uses TRBV7-6 and TRBJ1-4, with 7 bases that match TRBD1. The CDR3 loop spans 17 amino acids. Germline lookup yields CDR1 SGHVS and CDR2 FNYEAQ. The V segment lost 0 bases and the J segment 7 bases; nucleotides outside the gene matches: 11. For the CDR3, the DNA is TGTGCCAGCAGCTTAGCTTCATCGGGACAGATCCTTGAAAAACTGTTTTTT. Translated, it gives CASSLASSGQILEKLFF.

V usage is TRBV29-1 and J usage is TRBJ2-1; D is possibly TRBD1 (6 bases). V lost 0 bases to trimming and J lost 6 bases, with 9 bases between them. CDR1 SQVTM and CDR2 ANQGSEA come from the germline V gene. The CDR3 totals 13 residues. The CDR3 is CSVEEPRGNEQFF. CDR3 in DNA: TGCAGCGTTGAAGAGCCCAGGGGCAATGAGCAGTTCTTC.

V gene TRBV19 combines with J gene TRBJ1-5; TRBD1 aligns across 7 bases. Trimming cost V 3 bases and J 8 bases; bases outside gene matches: 7. Germline CDR1 reads LNHDA; CDR2 reads SQIVND (reference sequence). The CDR3 totals 14 residues. CDR3 nucleotides: TGTGCCAGTAGTATGGAGGACAGGAGCAAGCCCCAGCATTTT. Translation gives CASSMEDRSKPQHF.

The genes are TRBV5-1 and TRBJ2-5; D remains ambiguous. From germline, CDR1 is SGHRS and CDR2 YFSETQ. The CDR3 length is 14 residues. V was clipped by 0 bases and J by 1 base, with 7 bases between them. The CDR3 here is CASSLVTIQETQYF. Here the CDR3 DNA reads TGCGCCAGCAGCTTGGTGACAATCCAAGAGACCCAGTACTTC. The full variable domain, in which reference TRBV5-1 and TRBJ2-5 provide the parts outside the CDR3, is KAGVTQTPRYLIKTRGQQVTLSCSPISGHRSVSWYQQTPGQGLQFLFEYFSETQRNKGNFPGRFSGRQFSNSRSEMNVSTLELGDSALYLCASSLVTIQETQYFGPGTRLLVL.

This sequence joins TRBV27 and TRBJ2-2; D is undetermined. Trimming pared 2 bases from V and 1 base from J, leaving 14 bases between. The CDR3 runs to 17 residues. Germline V CDR1 and CDR2: MNHEY, SMNVEV (reference sequence). In nucleotides, the CDR3 is TGTGCCAGCAGTTTAGGATACAGCTATCAGAACACCGGGGAGCTGTTTTTT. Translation gives CASSLGYSYQNTGELFF.

V is TRBV7-3 and J is TRBJ2-1; 9 bases map to TRBD2. This CDR3 region has 15 residues. Germline loops: CDR1 SGHTA, CDR2 FQGTGA. With 0 bases clipped from V and 4 bases from J, the junction kept 1 base outside the gene matches. This CDR3 is CASSLTSGGYNEQFF. The CDR3 nucleotides are TGTGCCAGCAGCTTAACCAGCGGGGGGTACAATGAGCAGTTCTTC. The whole variable domain, remainder taken from reference TRBV7-3 and TRBJ2-1, is GAGVSQTPSNKVTEKGKYVELRCDPISGHTALYWYRQSLGQGPEFLIYFQGTGAADDSGLPNDRFFAVRPEGSVSTLKIQRTERGDSAVYLCASSLTSGGYNEQFFGPGTRLTVL.

A single count supports this clone. The chain joins TRBV27 to TRBJ2-5; 7 positions match TRBD2. V trimming: 5 bases; J trimming: 7 bases; junction bases outside the gene matches: 16. The CDR3 consists of 16 residues. Germline V gene sequence: CDR1 MNHEY, CDR2 SMNVEV (reference sequence). The CDR3 here is CASSTHSTSALGTQYF. The CDR3 DNA is TGTGCCAGCAGTACCCACAGCACTAGCGCGCTTGGGACCCAGTACTTC.

The rearrangement links TRBV12-3 or TRBV12-4 to TRBJ2-1; no clear D. The CDR3 consists of 13 residues. V was shortened by 4 bases and J by 7 bases, with 11 bases between the two germline ends. CDR3 in DNA: TGTGCCAGCAGTTCCAATCCAGGTAATGAGCAGTTCTTC. Residues: CASSSNPGNEQFF.

CDR3 nucleotides: TGTGCCAGCACTTACTGGGCGGGGGGCGGAAATGAGCAGTTCTTC. Translated, it gives CASTYWAGGGNEQFF. The chain joins TRBV5-6 to TRBJ2-1; 8 bases match TRBD2. The V gene's germline CDR1 is SGHDT and CDR2 YYEEEE. The trim removed 6 bases at V and 7 bases at J, leaving 12 bases unmatched. This CDR3 is 15 amino acids long.

The chain recombines TRBV4-1 with TRBJ2-1, with 7 positions matching TRBD2. CDR1 is MGHRA, CDR2 YSYEKL, per germline. This CDR3 has 14 amino acids. V lost 1 base to trimming and J lost 7 bases; unmatched junction nucleotides: 4. CDR3: CASSQVGAGNEQFF. The DNA for the CDR3 is TGCGCCAGCAGCCAAGTGGGAGCGGGAAATGAGCAGTTCTTC.

The chain has TRBV18 and TRBJ2-1, with 11 bases lining up with TRBD2. The CDR3 consists of 16 residues. Germline V lookup: CDR1 KGHSH, CDR2 LQKENI. J lost 4 bases, V lost 4 bases, and 6 bases had no gene match. The CDR3 DNA reads TGTGCCAGCTCACGACCGACTAGCGGGGTTTACAATGAGCAGTTCTTC. This sequence encodes CASSRPTSGVYNEQFF.

The chain combines TRBV5-6 with TRBJ2-5, with D possibly matching TRBD2 (6 bases). V was clipped by 1 base and J by 4 bases, with 14 bases between them. Germline V CDR1 and CDR2: SGHDT, YYEEEE. This CDR3 contains 15 residues. CDR3 bases: TGTGCCAGCAGCTTGACGGGAGTGGGGTTAGAGACCCAGTACTTC. Protein sequence: CASSLTGVGLETQYF.

In its sample, this clone ranks as medium-sized. The chain couples TRBV15 to TRBJ2-3; tentative D call: TRBD1 (5 bases). The CDR3 has 16 residues. The V gene's germline CDR1 is LNHNV and CDR2 YYDKDF (reference sequence). Trimming pared 1 base from V and 0 bases from J, leaving 11 bases between. For the CDR3, the DNA is TGTGCCACCAGCAGAGGCGACAGATCTAGCACAGATACGCAGTATTTT. Translated: CATSRGDRSSTDTQYF.

V usage is TRBV6-6 and J usage is TRBJ2-2, with D maybe TRBD2 (5 bases). Germline assignment: CDR1 MNHNY and CDR2 SVGAGI (reference sequence). This CDR3 is built from 15 residues. Trimming shortened V by 4 bases and J by 6 bases, and 15 bases separated the two germline ends. The CDR3 loop reads CASSSITGSSGELFF. CDR3 nucleotides: TGTGCCAGCAGTTCTATTACTGGGAGCTCCGGGGAGCTGTTTTTT.

In DNA, the CDR3 is TGTGCCACCAGCAGAGGAGGTAGCGGGAGCGTCGCAGATACGCAGTATTTT. Translation gives CATSRGGSGSVADTQYF. This chain uses TRBV15 with TRBJ2-3, with TRBD2 identical over 9 bases. V was clipped by 1 base and J by 4 bases; unmatched bases: 9. The CDR3 covers 17 residues. Germline V gene data show CDR1 as LNHNV and CDR2 as YYDKDF (reference sequence).

The rearrangement links TRBV7-9 to TRBJ1-2; 8 nucleotides align to TRBD1. This CDR3 is built from 15 residues. V shed 3 bases, J shed 8 bases, and the junction held 11 bases outside the gene matches. The germline gives CDR1 SEHNR, CDR2 FQNEAQ (reference sequence). Written as DNA, the CDR3 is TGTGCCAGCAGCTTTCCTACAGGGGGGGGAAAGGGCTACACCTTC. Translated: CASSFPTGGGKGYTF.

This clone was found a few times. The chain uses TRBV27 and TRBJ1-6; 7 positions agree with TRBD1. Losses at the gene ends were 4 bases for V and 4 bases for J; bases not matched to a gene: 4. The V gene's germline CDR1 is MNHEY and CDR2 SMNVEV (reference sequence). This CDR3 contains 15 residues. The CDR3 DNA reads TGTGCCAGCAGTTCCCCGACAGGGTATAATTCACCCCTCCACTTT. Translated, it gives CASSSPTGYNSPLHF.

The chain employs TRBV11-2 and TRBJ2-2; 8 bases line up with TRBD1. The length of the CDR3 is 16 residues. V gave up 5 bases and J gave up 0 bases; unmatched junction bases: 5. CDR1 is SGHAT and CDR2 is FQNNGV in the germline V gene. The DNA for the CDR3 is TGTGCCAGCAGCAAAGGACAGGGTTCGAACACCGGGGAGCTGTTTTTT. Translated, it gives CASSKGQGSNTGELFF.

The chain carries TRBV5-1 and TRBJ2-3; possible D gene TRBD1, 6 bases. CDR1 and CDR2 (germline): SGHRS, YFSETQ. CDR3 length: 15 residues. Trimming removed 0 bases from V and 3 bases from J, with 11 bases in between. The CDR3 loop reads CASSLGTDWTDTQYF. The CDR3 region has the DNA TGCGCCAGCAGCTTGGGGACAGATTGGACAGATACGCAGTATTTT.

The J gene is TRBJ2-5, the V gene TRBV5-1; tentatively, D is TRBD2 (5 bases). V lost 0 bases and J lost 1, with 7 bases in between. Germline CDR1 SGHRS, CDR2 YFSETQ. The CDR3 covers 14 residues. The CDR3 sequence: CASSLALVQETQYF. Here the CDR3 DNA reads TGCGCCAGCAGCTTGGCACTAGTCCAAGAGACCCAGTACTTC.

The chain employs TRBV7-6 and TRBJ1-1, with TRBD1 identical over 7 bases. The trim removed 7 bases at V and 3 bases at J, leaving 5 bases unmatched. The CDR3 runs to 13 residues. Germline V gene data show CDR1 as SGHVS and CDR2 as FNYEAQ. The CDR3 loop reads CASTTGFDTEAFF. The DNA for the CDR3 is TGTGCCAGCACGACAGGGTTTGACACTGAAGCTTTCTTT.

The V and J genes are TRBV14 and TRBJ2-5; 8 bases are a match to TRBD2. Trimming removed 4 bases from V and 4 bases from J; junction bases left unmatched: 17. In germline, CDR1 is SGHDN, CDR2 FVKESK. The CDR3 is 18 amino acids. DNA for the CDR3: TGTGCCAGCAGCCGACGGGTCCTAGCGGGTTCGTGGGGAGAGACCCAGTACTTC. Translation: CASSRRVLAGSWGETQYF.

The chain recombines TRBV7-2 with TRBJ2-5, with D unresolved. This CDR3 region has 15 residues. Trimming stripped 5 bases from V and 3 bases from J, with 16 bases between. Germline CDR1 is SGHTA and CDR2 is FQGNSA. The CDR3 spells CASSPQSIREETQYF. CDR3 nucleotide sequence: TGTGCCAGCAGCCCCCAGTCCATACGGGAAGAGACCCAGTACTTC.

The chain has TRBV27 and TRBJ2-3; perhaps TRBD2 as D (6 bases). Germline V gene data show CDR1 as MNHEY and CDR2 as SMNVEV (reference sequence). V lost 5 bases and J 4 bases, leaving 22 bases between the germline ends. The CDR3 totals 17 residues. The CDR3 sequence is CASSRRESGTAPDTQYF. CDR3 DNA sequence: TGTGCCAGCAGTCGACGGGAGAGTGGGACGGCCCCAGATACGCAGTATTTT.